The sequence of this T cell receptor (beta chain) was determined in a study of cytomegalovirus exposure and HLA in healthy donors. After removal of 4 bases from V and 7 bases from J, the junction contained 12 bases not matched to a gene. This CDR3 region has 16 residues. Germline CDR1 SGDLS, CDR2 YYNGEE. Regarding this clone: Its antigen is as yet unknown.

The PCR used 60 Vbeta and 13 Jbeta primers. As originally analysed: Later work found 80 million or so unique TCR beta chains, with 10 million to 14 million shared. Sequencing used immunoSEQ multiplex PCR; TCRdb keeps in-frame clones, though not all of them. Clone size and V and J calls were adopted from that table, with D and trimming inferred from the DNA. The repertoire holds roughly 120,000 clones, with about 80% as singletons. Regarding the study as a whole: Trimming of TCR beta V- and J-genes showed a link, identified in a later analysis, to a missense DCLRE1C variant. Within a later analysis, the majority of CMV-associated TCR beta chains appeared HLA-restricted. The study labeled fewer than 200 TCR beta chains cytomegalovirus-associated.

The clonotype comes from a middle-aged man in good health and CMV-seronegative. Sequencing input: PBMCs. The chain links TRBV9 to TRBJ2-1, with TRBD2 identical over 9 bases. The CDR3 sequence is CASSTNSGGLPNEQFF. DNA of the CDR3: TGTGCCAGCAGCACCAATAGCGGGGGTTTACCAAATGAGCAGTTCTTC.